The 26 T cell receptor beta chains below all came from one sample that was sequenced in a study of patients and donors after allogeneic stem cell transplantation. Via MiXCR, TCRdb re-called the RT-PCR reads, giving one row per CDR3 protein. The data hold approximately 200,000 distinct CDR3 sequences, with around two fifths observed a single time. The sequencing sample was made of blood, either unsorted or a sorted T cell fraction (not recorded which). The receptor set was obtained from a human donor who was either an allogeneic HSCT recipient or a stem cell or donor lymphocyte infusion donor (not recorded which). It is not recorded whose cells these are; they may come from a transplant donor.

The chain links TRBV12-3 or TRBV12-4 to TRBJ1-1; 7 bases match TRBD1. The CDR3 spans 16 residues. Unmatched junction bases numbered 12, after V lost 5 bases and J lost 3 bases. The CDR3 nucleotides are TGTGCCAGCAGTCCCCACAGGGGCCGTAGGGACACTGAAGCTTTCTTT. This translates into CASSPHRGRRDTEAFF.

The CDR3 coding sequence is TGTGCCAGCAGCTTAGTGTCGGGGGCAACTAATGAAAAACTGTTTTTT. This translates into CASSLVSGATNEKLFF. J is TRBJ1-4 and V is TRBV7-2; D is possibly TRBD1 (5 bases). V was pared by 1 base and J by 0 bases, with 9 bases between. This CDR3 spans 16 amino acids. In germline, CDR1 is SGHTA, CDR2 FQGNSA.

This chain connects TRBV5-1 to TRBJ2-5; the D is unclear. Trimming shortened V by 0 bases and J by 8 bases, and 17 bases separated the two germline ends. The CDR3 is 15 residues long. Looked up from germline, CDR1 is SGHRS and CDR2 is YFSETQ. CDR3: CASSLVAQNLGTQYF. Here the CDR3 DNA reads TGCGCCAGCAGCTTGGTGGCACAGAATTTGGGCACCCAGTACTTC.

The V call is TRBV5-1, the J call TRBJ2-3, with 10 bases matching TRBD2. After removal of 7 bases from V and 0 bases from J, the junction contained 8 bases not matched to a gene. The CDR3 has 16 residues. CDR1 is SGHRS, CDR2 YFSETQ, per germline. CDR3 residues: CASGPGLAVSTDTQYF. The CDR3 DNA sequence: TGCGCCAGCGGACCCGGACTAGCGGTGAGCACAGATACGCAGTATTTT.

This clonotype came up once. The chain uses TRBV6-6 and TRBJ2-3, with D unresolved. CDR1 and CDR2 from the germline V gene are MNHNY and SVGAGI (reference sequence). V was pared by 7 bases and J by 6 bases, with 11 bases between. The CDR3 is 12 amino acids. CDR3 nucleotides: TGTGCCAGCACCGAGTCCCCGGATACGCAGTATTTT. It translates to CASTESPDTQYF.

This chain uses TRBV4-1 with TRBJ1-2; D gene ambiguous. V lost 2 bases to trimming and J lost 6 bases, with 13 bases between them. This CDR3 contains 14 residues. Germline assignment: CDR1 MGHRA and CDR2 YSYEKL. The DNA of the CDR3 is TGCGCCAGCAGCCAACCGGCCGTTGCAGATGGCTACACCTTC. This translates into CASSQPAVADGYTF.

The genes are TRBV20-1 and TRBJ1-2; D gene uncertain. The CDR3 runs to 14 residues. Germline V lookup: CDR1 DFQATT, CDR2 SNEGSKA (reference sequence). V lost 6 bases and J lost 2, with 16 bases in between. Here the CDR3 DNA reads TGCAGTGCCCAGCCCAGAGCAACGAACTATGGCTACACCTTC. It encodes CSAQPRATNYGYTF.

This clonotype was counted a few times. The genes are TRBV29-1 and TRBJ2-3; D is unclear. Germline CDR1 SQVTM, CDR2 ANQGSEA. V lost 3 bases to trimming and J lost 0 bases, with 10 bases between them. The CDR3 is 14 amino acids. This chain's CDR3 is CSVDWMSSTDTQYF. The CDR3 region has the DNA TGCAGCGTTGATTGGATGAGTAGCACAGATACGCAGTATTTT.

V and J are TRBV5-1 and TRBJ1-2; 9 bases fit TRBD1. J was trimmed by 7 bases and V by 5 bases; bases with no gene match: 15. The CDR3 is 16 residues long. Germline CDR1 and CDR2: SGHRS and YFSETQ. The CDR3 reads CASSWDREMRNGGYTF. CDR3 in DNA: TGCGCCAGCAGTTGGGACAGGGAGATGAGGAATGGTGGCTACACCTTC. The full variable domain, its missing parts supplied by reference TRBV5-1 and TRBJ1-2, is KAGVTQTPRYLIKTRGQQVTLSCSPISGHRSVSWYQQTPGQGLQFLFEYFSETQRNKGNFPGRFSGRQFSNSRSEMNVSTLELGDSALYLCASSWDREMRNGGYTFGSGTRLTVV.

V is TRBV30 and J is TRBJ2-7; D may match TRBD1 or TRBD2 (5 bases each). The CDR3 runs 14 residues. Looked up from germline, CDR1 is GTSNPN and CDR2 is SVGIG (reference sequence). The germline V and J ends were trimmed by 0 bases and 0 bases, with 9 bases remaining between them. The CDR3 DNA sequence: TGTGCCTGGAGTGTGGCAGGGAGCTCCTACGAGCAGTACTTC. It is translated as CAWSVAGSSYEQYF. Filled out from reference TRBV30 and TRBJ2-7, the complete variable domain reads SQTIHQWPATLVQPVGSPLSLECTVEGTSNPNLYWYRQAAGRGLQLLFYSVGIGQISSEVPQNLSASRPQDRQFILSSKKLLLSDSGFYLCAWSVAGSSYEQYFGPGTRLTVT.

J is TRBJ2-1 and V is TRBV4-1; D is unclear. V was trimmed by 4 bases and J by 0 bases, leaving 16 bases between them. The CDR3 runs 17 residues. Germline V gene data show CDR1 as MGHRA and CDR2 as YSYEKL. CDR3 protein: CASSPHPPESSYNEQFF. CDR3 bases: TGCGCCAGCAGCCCTCACCCTCCGGAGAGCTCCTACAATGAGCAGTTCTTC.

The chain links TRBV7-9 to TRBJ1-2; tentative D call: TRBD1 (5 bases). The CDR3 is 14 residues long. Germline loops: CDR1 SEHNR, CDR2 FQNEAQ (reference sequence). Trimming left V 4 bases short and J 6 bases short, with 15 bases between. CDR3 loop: CASSSIREPNGYTF. CDR3 nucleotides: TGTGCCAGCAGCTCCATCAGGGAACCTAATGGCTACACCTTC.

The genes are TRBV6-5 and TRBJ1-2, with D tentatively TRBD1 (6 bases). CDR1 and CDR2 (germline): MNHEY, SVGAGI. This CDR3 comprises 11 residues. Trimming stripped 6 bases from V and 10 bases from J, with 12 bases between. CDR3 amino acids: CASSSQGHYTF. For the CDR3, the DNA is TGTGCCAGCAGCAGCCAGGGACACTACACCTTC.

The chain couples TRBV9 to TRBJ2-5; D may be TRBD2 (5 bases). The CDR3 is made up of 15 amino acids. Germline V gives CDR1 SGDLS, CDR2 YYNGEE. Trimming took 0 bases from V and 2 from J, leaving 11 bases between them. CDR3 nucleotides: TGTGCCAGCAGCGTAGTCGGGGATCCACAAGAGACCCAGTACTTC. Encoded protein: CASSVVGDPQETQYF.

The gene calls are TRBV25-1 and TRBJ1-3; D is uncertain. The germline V gene has CDR1 MGHDK and CDR2 SYGVNS. The CDR3 spans 15 residues. Trimming shortened V by 1 base and J by 4 bases, and 11 bases separated the two germline ends. The CDR3 DNA is TGTGCCAGCAGTGAATCCGGACTGATCGGAAACACCATATATTTT. Its protein product is CASSESGLIGNTIYF.

Points on this clonotype: Its ends do not fully match the called genes, so a read error is possible. This chain uses TRBV5-1 with TRBJ2-1; unclear D gene. The CDR3 is 15 amino acids. CDR1 and CDR2 (germline): SGHRS, YFSETQ. The chain's CDR3 is CASSLEPGSYNEQFF. The CDR3 bases are TGCGCCAGCAGCTTGGAGCCCGGCTCCTACAATGAGCAGTTTTTC.

The sample holds a few counts of this clonotype. In nucleotides, the CDR3 is TGCGCCAGCAGCTCCAGGGAAGGGGGGACCCAGCATTTT. Residues: CASSSREGGTQHF. The chain links TRBV5-1 to TRBJ1-5; TRBD1 might be the D (6 bases). Trimming removed 3 bases from V and 11 bases from J, with 15 bases in between. Germline V gene data show CDR1 as SGHRS and CDR2 as YFSETQ. CDR3 size: 13 residues. The whole variable domain, remainder taken from reference TRBV5-1 and TRBJ1-5, is KAGVTQTPRYLIKTRGQQVTLSCSPISGHRSVSWYQQTPGQGLQFLFEYFSETQRNKGNFPGRFSGRQFSNSRSEMNVSTLELGDSALYLCASSSREGGTQHFGDGTRLSIL.

The rearrangement links TRBV3-1 to TRBJ2-3; D uncertain. The CDR3 contains 13 residues. Germline CDR1 reads LGHDT; CDR2 reads YNNKEL (reference sequence). The V and J ends lost 0 bases and 8 bases respectively, with 9 bases between them. CDR3 region: CASSQEAWATQYF. CDR3 bases: TGTGCCAGCAGCCAAGAGGCCTGGGCTACGCAGTATTTT.

The chain is built from TRBV5-1 and TRBJ1-2; no clear D. There are 12 residues in the CDR3. V lost 0 bases, J lost 6 bases, and 6 bases lay in between. Germline loops: CDR1 SGHRS, CDR2 YFSETQ. The CDR3 is CASSLGGNGYTF. CDR3 nucleotides: TGCGCCAGCAGCTTGGGGGGAAATGGCTACACCTTC.

A few counts support this clonotype. The chain has TRBV12-3 or TRBV12-4 and TRBJ1-1, with D possibly being TRBD1 (5 bases). There are 11 residues in the CDR3. V gave up 3 bases and J gave up 11 bases, with 10 bases separating them. CDR3 DNA sequence: TGTGCCAGCAGTTTCTGGGACGCGGCTTTCTTT. It is translated as CASSFWDAAFF.

In its sample, this clonotype was seen a few times. The CDR3 DNA sequence: TGTGCCAGCATCAAGATACCACTCACTAGGGCAGTGTCTACAGATACGCAGTATTTT. Amino acid sequence: CASIKIPLTRAVSTDTQYF. This chain joins TRBV6-2 or TRBV6-3 and TRBJ2-3, with TRBD2 as a possible D gene (5 bases). Germline values: CDR1 MNHEY, CDR2 SVGEGT. The CDR3 covers 19 residues. V dropped 7 bases and J dropped 3 bases, with 29 bases sitting between them.

The chain employs TRBV28 and TRBJ1-3; D may be TRBD1 (5 bases). The V gene's germline CDR1 is MDHEN and CDR2 SYDVKM. This CDR3 comprises 15 residues. V was pared by 5 bases and J by 1 base, with 12 bases between. CDR3 DNA: TGTGCCAGCAGTACATACAGGACATCTGGAAACACCATATATTTT. It translates to CASSTYRTSGNTIYF.

This clonotype has just a few counts. The CDR3 region is CASSPGQTNSPLHF. The CDR3 region has the DNA TGTGCCAGCAGCCCGGGACAGACAAATTCACCCCTCCACTTT. The chain employs TRBV9 and TRBJ1-6; TRBD1 agrees at 7 bases. CDR3 length equals 14 residues. The junction had 5 bases not matched to a gene; V was cut back by 4 bases and J by 7 bases. Looked up from germline, CDR1 is SGDLS and CDR2 is YYNGEE. Based on the CDR3 plus reference TRBV9 and TRBJ1-6, the full variable domain is DSGVTQTPKHLITATGQRVTLRCSPRSGDLSVYWYQQSLDQGLQFLIQYYNGEERAKGNILERFSAQQFPDLHSELNLSSLELGDSALYFCASSPGQTNSPLHFGNGTRLTVT.

A single count supports this clonotype. V is TRBV6-4 and J is TRBJ2-2; weak D call: TRBD1 (6 bases). The CDR3 spans 14 residues. From germline, CDR1 is MRHNA and CDR2 SNTAGT. V lost 4 bases to trimming and J lost 3 bases, with 9 bases between them. The CDR3 coding sequence is TGTGCCAGCAGTGTAAAGGGGGACACCGGGGAGCTGTTTTTT. It codes for CASSVKGDTGELFF.

This clonotype has at least ten counts. The chain employs TRBV6-5 and TRBJ1-1; 7 bases map to TRBD1. Germline V CDR1 and CDR2: MNHEY, SVGAGI. The ends lost 3 bases at V and 1 base at J; junction bases unmatched: 2. The CDR3 is 14 residues long. DNA for the CDR3: TGTGCCAGCAGTTATCGGACAGGGAACACTGAAGCTTTCTTT. Its translation: CASSYRTGNTEAFF.

The J gene is TRBJ1-3, the V gene TRBV2, with a weak D call TRBD1 (5 bases). This CDR3 spans 16 amino acids. Between the trimmed V and J ends, which lost 6 bases and 2 bases, there was a span of 17 bases. The germline V gene encodes CDR1 SNHLY and CDR2 FYNNEI. The CDR3 DNA is TGTGCCAGCAGAGAGGACGGGACGGCAGCTGGAAACACCATATATTTT. Amino acid sequence: CASREDGTAAGNTIYF.